This TCR beta chain was identified during a study of T-cell reconstitution after alpha-beta-depleted transplantation in children. This clonotype came up many times. This CDR3 spans 14 amino acids. With 5 bases removed from V and 3 bases from J, the gap between germline ends came to 14 bases. Unique molecular identifiers featured in how the TCRbeta library was prepared. TCRdb ran MiXCR on the PCR reads and lists one entry per CDR3 protein. The data show around 200,000 distinct CDR3 sequences, about 6.3% seen once. Sequencing used PBMCs from the stem cell graft donor, obtained from the stem cell graft. The TCR sequence derives from a human donor who donated a stem cell graft to a child with Wiskott-Aldrich syndrome. The rearrangement uses TRBV12-3 or TRBV12-4 and TRBJ2-7; weak D call: TRBD1 (7 bases). CDR3 protein: CASSHRGTVYEQYF. DNA of the CDR3: TGTGCCAGCAGTCATCGGGGGACAGTCTACGAGCAGTACTTC.